This T cell receptor beta chain derives from a study of cytomegalovirus exposure and HLA in healthy donors (dated by TCRdb to 2017 to 2019). Study-level background: An earlier analysis of more than 550 of the donors reported 276 Gb of sequence data and 117 million unique TCR beta sequences obtained from roughly 170 million T cells. A later analysis re-analyzed previously published TCR beta repertoires from several hundred donors and added high-resolution HLA genotyping to study TCR occurrence patterns. Of the roughly 400 genotyped donors, over 70% fell in the genetic ancestry cluster associated with self-reported Caucasian donors. Genome-wide SNP genotypes for about 55% of the 666 donors were used in a later genetic analysis, which treated that subset as a discovery cohort. Typing coverage differed by locus: A, B, C, DRB1 and DQB1 were typed in roughly 629-630 donors, DQA1 in about 500, DPA1 in around 580, and DPB1 in 400 to 480. On average, around 240,000 unique TCR beta nucleotide sequences were sequenced per donor among some 430 genotyped donors of the cohort, with 15% to 20% of those sequences being non-productive. To predict cytomegalovirus infection status, the study combined high-throughput TCR immunosequencing, statistical association of individual TCRs with disease status, and machine learning. Because of strong linkage in the cohort, a few DR-DQ haplotypes were treated as single units for association and clustering. In addition to the first cohort of 666 subjects, a separate validation cohort of approximately 130 different subjects was used. The study used immunosequencing to profile the T cell repertoires of more than 650 subjects and linked those repertoires to cytomegalovirus serostatus. Roughly 300 gigabases of sequencing data and 70 million to 100 million unique TCR sequences were included in an early release covering 550 to 800 HLA-typed donors. HLA typing included class I and class II loci at four-digit resolution. Rather than using new phenotypic data, the later analysis identified candidate immune exposures from TCR beta sequences and from how often those sequences occurred across donors. To decide whether each TCR beta V gene segment behaved as functional or pseudogenic, an earlier analysis of 587 of the donors relied on high-throughput TCR beta sequencing. Alongside the repertoire data, information on donor age, sex, ethnicity and CMV serostatus was compiled. The study aimed to test whether cataloging public T cell receptors could reveal signatures of past pathogen exposure. All discovery cohort repertoires had been generated on a single sequencing platform.

The cohort was made up of 500 to 850 healthy bone marrow donors. At the time of sampling, all cohort members were nominally healthy, though unrecorded immune exposures were likely present. The donor was CMV seronegative and was included in the group of several hundred seronegative cohort members. A peripheral blood sample was collected from each donor, and TCR beta sequencing was performed on peripheral blood mononuclear cells. Genomic DNA was extracted from the blood cell samples with the Qiagen DNeasy Blood Extraction Kit. On this clone: Its antigen is unknown. Within one base of it there is no much larger clone, and no base qualities were kept.

Libraries were built with the immunoSEQ multiplex PCR assay. The multiplex PCR relied on a mix of 60 forward primers for TCR Vbeta segments and 13 reverse primers for TCR Jbeta segments. The CDR3 region of rearranged TCR beta genes was amplified from genomic DNA by a multiplex PCR assay. On the Illumina HiSeq System, the amplified TCR beta libraries were sequenced as 87-base-pair reads. The authors processed their data as follows. A later analysis tallied about 77 million unique TCR beta chains across the 666 repertoires, and 10 million to 11 million of those chains were shared by two or more donors. To remove PCR and sequencing errors, raw reads were error-corrected and collapsed into unique sequences using a nearest-neighbor algorithm that merged closely related sequences. To assign V, D and J gene segments, CDR3 sequences were aligned to IMGT reference sequences. Each retained sequence needed at least a six-nucleotide match to both a V gene segment and a J gene segment. A rearrangement was called productive if the CDR3 had no stop codons and remained in frame with V and J, and every other rearrangement was called non-productive. Following IMGT convention, CDR3 was defined as the stretch from the second conserved V-encoded cysteine to the conserved J-encoded phenylalanine. The earlier analysis of around 640 of the donors excluded sequences that lacked an unambiguous match to a single V gene segment. An earlier analysis of roughly 590 of the donors called V segments functional above 56.7% productive rearrangements and segregating when the between-donor standard deviation exceeded 5%. A statistical classification framework was developed to diagnose cytomegalovirus status using the catalog of TCR beta chain sequences. In a later analysis, TCR nucleotide sequences were compared against IMGT/GENE-DB human TR gene sequences so that V and J genes could be assigned. A later analysis assigned CDR3 sequences and most-parsimonious VDJ recombination scenarios with the TCRdist pipeline. In a later analysis, each TCR beta chain was defined by its CDR3 amino acid sequence together with its V-gene family, and reads without a unique V-gene family were excluded. A later analysis removed 550 to 650 highly shared, low-generation-probability nucleotide sequences to deal with suspected cross-contamination and a sequencing artifact. For each public chain, a later analysis derived a clonal expansion index from normalized ranks of inferred template counts within each repertoire. A later analysis computed generation probabilities with a VDJ recombination model fitted to out-of-frame rearrangements, and checked the results against IGoR. In a later analysis, TCR-TCR, TCR-HLA and TCR-CMV co-occurrence was scored with hypergeometric tests, and a repertoire-size bias correction was applied to TCR pairs. In a later analysis, false discovery rates were estimated by permuting HLA or CMV assignments 20 times. A later analysis grouped co-occurring TCRs with DBSCAN, adding TCRdist sequence similarity when clustering within HLA-allele-positive subsets. Repertoires with fewer than 30,000 or more than 120,000 public chains, plus five repertoires with anomalous nucleotide sharing, were excluded from co-occurrence clustering. TCRdb limited this immuneACCESS table to in-frame rearrangements with V and J called. A share of clones is missing; checked studies link under half to unresolved V genes, and the rest is unexplained. V, J and clone size reflect that table, while D and trimming were determined from the DNA. This sample is represented by 130,000 or so clones; more than 70% of them were singletons. Clones ranked in the top ten supply 3% to 3.5% of the sample.

Summary of the overall study and its limitations: Immune exposure information for the cohort was limited to CMV serostatus. In a later analysis, several top co-occurrence clusters were reported to appear linked to parvovirus B19, influenza, CMV and Epstein-Barr virus. According to the authors, the approach could potentially be generalized to other disease states and immunological phenotypes. An association between a missense DCLRE1C variant and V-gene and J-gene trimming of TCR beta chains was found in a later genetic analysis and replicated in an independent cohort. In a later analysis, the rate of TCR association differed among HLA loci, with DRB1 alleles having the most associated TCRs and HLA-C alleles having the fewest. Some IMGT-functional V segments, including TRBV6-2 and TRBV6-3, could not be told apart with the 87-base-pair reads, so those segments were excluded. Assigning TCR associations to individual alleles was difficult when HLA alleles, especially DR and DQ, strongly co-occurred. A cluster of highly shared sequence variants was judged likely to be a technical artifact of the sequencing pipeline. Cytomegalovirus status was reported to be diagnosed by the classifier with high specificity and sensitivity in both the original and validation cohorts. In a later genetic analysis, fewer N-insertions in productive TCRs were reported among donors in an Asian-associated ancestry cluster than the approximately 670-donor mean. A further reported finding was that TCR beta sequences accurately predicted the HLA-A and HLA-B alleles for most subjects in the first cohort. In a later analysis, HLA-associated TCR beta chains were found to be more clonally expanded and to have lower generation probabilities than equally common non-associated chains. Across donors, most TCR sequences were observed very rarely, whereas some public TCRs were present in many individuals. Broadly in line with IMGT annotations, most TCR beta V segments showed up in productive rearrangements about 90% or about 30% of the time in an earlier analysis of 450 to 600 of the donors. Linkage disequilibrium might explain the correlated functional status among segregating V segments, but an unknown experimental factor could not be ruled out. Because HLA typing was unavailable for some donors at each locus, only the typed subset was used in association tests. Most CMV-associated TCR beta chains appeared to be HLA-restricted in a later analysis, and the HLA associations seemed to be driven largely by CMV exposure. The earlier analysis of some 560 of the donors excluded 15 to 20 rarely observed V segments, including chromosome 9 orphons, because counts were too low. A later analysis associated about 17,000 TCR beta sequences with specific HLA alleles at a false discovery rate of 0.05. The study gave a list of about 150 TCR beta chains associated with cytomegalovirus. A few of the identified cytomegalovirus-associated TCR beta chains were confirmed in vitro to be specific for cytomegalovirus antigens. Sequencing depth was assumed to be roughly uniform across donors in the presence/absence analyses, though that assumption may not hold. Only TCR beta chains were sequenced in this cohort, and the absence of alpha or paired-chain data limited detectable features.

From a lookup of the germline V gene, CDR1 and CDR2 are KGHSH and LQKENI. V drops 6 bases and J drops 0 bases, leaving 14 bases in between. The CDR3 spans 15 residues, from the cysteine through the phenylalanine. CDR3 DNA only is kept here, 45 bases in frame from base 1. The chain couples TRBV18 to TRBJ1-1; possibly the D gene is TRBD1, per 5 matching bases. This receptor was identified in a middle-aged man in good health and CMV-seronegative. The material sequenced was PBMCs. The DNA sequence reads TGTGCCAGCTCTCATGAAACCAGGGTGAACACTGAAGCTTTCTTT. Its product reads: CASSHETRVNTEAFF.